This TCR beta chain was retrieved from a study of T cell responses to AZD1222 COVID-19 vaccine listed by TCRdb under 2021. About the study as a whole: AZD1222 recipients with second doses at about 4 weeks or about 12 weeks were pooled, because spike-specific TCR depth and breadth did not differ between schedules. A total of just over 230 trial participants underwent TCR sequencing, of whom about 200 received two doses of AZD1222 and approximately 25 received two doses of the MenACWY control vaccine. Trial participants were enrolled by age into subgroups of 18-55, 56-69 and 70-plus years, and around 150, 28 and 57 TCR-sequenced participants, respectively, were included in these subgroups. Overall study results and their limits: The 56-69-year group was small, and its depth increase did not reach significance, likely because of low power. Spike-specific TCR breadth and depth rose significantly after two AZD1222 doses compared with day 0 and with MenACWY recipients. Reportedly, close to half of the unique spike-specific TCRs recognized epitopes lying outside the regions that are mutated in the B.1.351 and B.1.1.7 variants. The whole spike protein was spanned by vaccine-associated CD4 TCRs, and dominant responses were seen in regions 160-218 and 743-854. Conclusions about previously exposed vaccinees are limited, since just 6 or 7 AZD1222 recipients were seropositive for SARS-CoV-2 at baseline. Participants were mostly white British, with more females than males. The authors suggested clonal diversity may have been underestimated. Because no day 14 peak-response samples were available, the repertoires could be characterized only after the peak T cell response.

What the time point label conveys for this sample: baseline before first vaccination. Vaccinee samples were obtained from the UK trials COV001 and COV002, which included a single-blind randomized controlled phase 2/3 trial of AZD1222 (ChAdOx1 nCoV-19) in healthy adults. For TCRbeta chain sequencing, PBMC samples were collected from trial participants at day 0 and at day 28 after the second dose. Per the germline V gene, SNHLY is the CDR1 and FYNNEI is the CDR2. V is clipped by 6 bases and J by 8 bases, and the sequence between their germline boundaries is 10 bases long. The CDR3 covers 12 residues, taking in both the cysteine and the phenylalanine. The DNA shown is the 36-base CDR3, in frame from base 1. The CDR3 regions of human TCRbeta chains were analyzed by immunosequencing. In the authors' own workflow: TCRs in the repertoires were compared against a reference library of SARS-CoV-2-specific TCRs that had been generated with the MIRA antigen-specificity platform. Breadth was defined as the fraction of unique TCRs that were SARS-CoV-2-associated, and depth was defined as the fraction of total T cells that were SARS-CoV-2-associated. Using the MIRA data, every spike-specific TCR was mapped to the spike region that the TCR reacted to and assigned to either a CD4 or a CD8 class. Log10-transformed breadth and depth values were compared by one-way ANOVA with Sidak's multiple comparisons tests. TCRdb provides this immuneACCESS table in a form limited to in-frame rearrangements. Some clones are lacking; in checked studies, under half of them reflect an unresolved V gene, and why the rest are absent is not known. That table furnishes V, J and clone size, whereas the DNA furnished D and trimming. The sample table shows 67,000 or so clones, and about 83% are seen once. Of the sample, roughly 10% is held by the ten largest clones.

As to this clone: Its antigen is unknown. Per-base qualities were not stored, and no clone one base away is much larger.

This specimen consisted of peripheral blood, obtained on day 0 of AZD1222 vaccination. This receptor chain uses TRBV2 and TRBJ1-4; the D gene remains uncertain. The TCR originated in an adult in good health. The CDR3 region reads CASRREGEKLFF. The nucleotides read TGTGCCAGCAGGCGGGAGGGCGAAAAACTGTTTTTT.